The source of this T cell receptor (beta chain) is a study of quantifying T cell responses using KT2 cells. At the level of the study: RNA was reverse transcribed with TCR alpha and beta constant-region primers.

The cDNA 3' end received a ligated oligonucleotide with a UMI. First-round PCR used 4 to 5 cycles and beta primers RC1.1 and RC1.2 covering TRBC1 and TRBC2. TCRdb re-derived calls from the UMI-ligation and nested PCR reads in MiXCR, one entry per CDR3 protein. This sample carries 45,000 to 65,000 distinct CDR3 sequences, 9% to 15% of them seen once, and the ten largest clones take about 9.7%. The CDR3 has 16 amino acids. Germline lookup yields CDR1 KGHDR and CDR2 SFDVKD. Unmatched junction bases numbered 5, after V lost 0 bases and J lost 3 bases. Sequenced input: PBMCs spiked with cells of the T cell clone KT2. The chain employs TRBV24-1 and TRBJ1-2, with 8 bases fitting TRBD1. The source is a human donor. CDR3 coding DNA: TGTGCCACCAGTGATTTGGTCCAGGGACAGGACTATGGCTACACCTTC. It is translated as CATSDLVQGQDYGYTF.